This entry lists 10 T cell receptor beta chains sequenced from one sample in a study of graft-versus-host responses after intestinal transplantation. Clones were sequenced by immunoSEQ multiplex PCR, and TCRdb holds only the in-frame ones, with some missing. The sample shows some 130,000 clones, more than 80% of them seen only once. Their antigens remain unidentified. Sequencing used unstimulated CD4+ T cells sorted from spleen or lymph node cells, obtained before intestinal transplant. The receptors come from a human donor who received an intestinal transplant.

V usage is TRBV19 and J usage is TRBJ1-1; D not certain. The germline CDR1 and CDR2 sequences are LNHDA and SQIVND (reference sequence). The CDR3 consists of 12 residues. The V end was cut by 10 bases, the J end by 5 bases, with 14 bases between. CDR3 loop: CATAGRETEAFF. The CDR3 DNA follows: TGTGCCACCGCCGGGCGGGAAACTGAAGCTTTCTTT.

CDR3: CAISRAATGELFF. The CDR3 DNA reads TGTGCCATCAGTCGAGCTGCCACCGGGGAGCTGTTTTTT. The chain carries TRBV10-3 and TRBJ2-2; D not resolved. Trimming took 5 bases from V and 4 from J, leaving 8 bases between them. Germline lookup yields CDR1 ENHRY and CDR2 SYGVKD. The CDR3 covers 13 residues.

The V call is TRBV19, the J call TRBJ2-3, with D uncertain. The CDR3 covers 13 residues. Trimming stripped 7 bases from V and 1 base from J, with 9 bases between. Per germline, CDR1 LNHDA and CDR2 SQIVND (reference sequence). CDR3 coding DNA: TGTGCCAGTACCCCGGAAGGCACAGATACGCAGTATTTT. It encodes CASTPEGTDTQYF.

The chain is built from TRBV19 and TRBJ1-2; TRBD1 might be the D (6 bases). Per germline, CDR1 LNHDA and CDR2 SQIVND (reference sequence). Deletions cut 2 bases from V and 1 base from J, with 20 bases between. This CDR3 comprises 18 residues. CDR3 DNA sequence: TGTGCCAGTAGTATATCGTCTGTGGGCAGGGGATTTAACTATGGCTACACCTTC. Protein sequence: CASSISSVGRGFNYGYTF.

The chain combines TRBV5-1 with TRBJ2-3, with D possibly matching TRBD1 (5 bases). Deletions cut 6 bases from V and 2 bases from J, with 13 bases between. This CDR3 is 14 amino acids long. The germline gives CDR1 SGHRS, CDR2 YFSETQ. The CDR3 loop reads CASTGDRATDTQYF. The CDR3 bases are TGCGCCAGCACTGGCGACAGAGCCACAGATACGCAGTATTTT.

V is TRBV6-5 and J is TRBJ2-5, with D tentatively TRBD1 (5 bases). CDR1 is MNHEY and CDR2 is SVGAGI in the germline V gene. The CDR3 is 13 amino acids. V was pared by 1 base and J by 6 bases, with 9 bases between. The CDR3 bases are TGTGCCAGCAGTTACTTAGGGGTGAAGACCCAGTACTTC. Its translation: CASSYLGVKTQYF.

The V gene is TRBV19, the J gene TRBJ2-2; 7 positions match TRBD1. V shed 3 bases and J 7 bases; nucleotides not matched to a gene: 8. Germline V gives CDR1 LNHDA, CDR2 SQIVND (reference sequence). The CDR3 runs to 15 residues. This CDR3 reads CASSMVGGINGELFF. In DNA form, the CDR3 reads TGTGCCAGTAGTATGGTAGGGGGCATTAACGGGGAGCTGTTTTTT. Supplemented by reference TRBV19 and TRBJ2-2, the full variable domain reads DGGITQSPKYLFRKEGQNVTLSCEQNLNHDAMYWYRQDPGQGLRLIYYSQIVNDFQKGDIAEGYSVSREKKESFPLTVTSAQKNPTAFYLCASSMVGGINGELFFGEGSRLTVL.

The V call is TRBV6-1, the J call TRBJ1-5, with TRBD1 as a possible D gene (6 bases). The CDR3 is 15 residues long. CDR1 and CDR2 (germline): MNHNS, SASEGT. V dropped 3 bases and J dropped 4 bases, with 13 bases sitting between them. Here the CDR3 DNA reads TGTGCCAGCAGTGAGGGGGCAGTTGGGAATCAGCCCCAGCATTTT. This encodes CASSEGAVGNQPQHF.

V and J are TRBV29-1 and TRBJ2-7; D may be TRBD1 (5 bases). V gave up 5 bases and J gave up 0 bases, with 8 bases separating them. The CDR3 has 12 amino acids. Germline CDR1 and CDR2: SQVTM and ANQGSEA. The CDR3 DNA follows: TGCAGCGTTTCAGGGTTCTCCTACGAGCAGTACTTC. This sequence encodes CSVSGFSYEQYF.

V is TRBV5-6 and J is TRBJ2-3; D ambiguous. This CDR3 spans 12 amino acids. Germline V gene data show CDR1 as SGHDT and CDR2 as YYEEEE. Trimming took 0 bases from V and 5 from J, leaving 4 bases between them. In nucleotides, the CDR3 is TGTGCCAGCAGCTTGGTAGAAGATACGCAGTATTTT. It is translated as CASSLVEDTQYF.